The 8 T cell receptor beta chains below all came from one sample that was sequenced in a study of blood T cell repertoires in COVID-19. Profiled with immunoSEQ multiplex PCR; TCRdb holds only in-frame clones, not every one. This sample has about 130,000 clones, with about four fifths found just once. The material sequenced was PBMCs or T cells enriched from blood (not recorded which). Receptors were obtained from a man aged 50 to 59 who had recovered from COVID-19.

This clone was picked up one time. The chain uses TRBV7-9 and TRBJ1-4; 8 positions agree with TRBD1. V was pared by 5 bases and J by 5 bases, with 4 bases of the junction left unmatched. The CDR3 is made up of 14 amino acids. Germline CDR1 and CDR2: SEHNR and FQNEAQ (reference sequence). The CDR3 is CASSRDRMNEKLFF. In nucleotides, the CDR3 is TGTGCCAGCAGCAGGGACAGGATGAATGAAAAACTGTTTTTT.

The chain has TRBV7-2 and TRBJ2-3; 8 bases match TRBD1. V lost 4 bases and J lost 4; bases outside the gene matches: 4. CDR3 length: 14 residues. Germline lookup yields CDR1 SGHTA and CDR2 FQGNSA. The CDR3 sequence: CASSSRQGSDTQYF. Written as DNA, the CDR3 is TGTGCCAGCAGCTCCCGACAGGGGTCAGATACGCAGTATTTT.

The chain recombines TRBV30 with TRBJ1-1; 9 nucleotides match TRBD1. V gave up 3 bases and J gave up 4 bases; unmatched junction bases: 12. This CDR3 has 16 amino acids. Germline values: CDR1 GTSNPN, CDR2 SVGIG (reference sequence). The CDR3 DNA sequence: TGTGCCTGGAGCCGATCACGGACAGGGGAGGCCACTGAAGCTTTCTTT. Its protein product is CAWSRSRTGEATEAFF.

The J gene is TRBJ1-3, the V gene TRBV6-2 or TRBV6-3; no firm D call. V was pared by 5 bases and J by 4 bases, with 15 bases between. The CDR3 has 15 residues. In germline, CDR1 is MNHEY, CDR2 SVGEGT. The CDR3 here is CASSPPLYLGNTIYF. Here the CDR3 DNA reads TGTGCCAGCAGTCCGCCTCTCTACCTGGGAAACACCATATATTTT.

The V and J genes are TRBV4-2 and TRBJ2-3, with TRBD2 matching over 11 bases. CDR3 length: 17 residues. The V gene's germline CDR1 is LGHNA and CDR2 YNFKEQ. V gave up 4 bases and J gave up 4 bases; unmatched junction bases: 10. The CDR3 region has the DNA TGTGCCAGCAGCCCCTCGGATAGCGGGGGGGCAGCAGATACGCAGTATTTT. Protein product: CASSPSDSGGAADTQYF.

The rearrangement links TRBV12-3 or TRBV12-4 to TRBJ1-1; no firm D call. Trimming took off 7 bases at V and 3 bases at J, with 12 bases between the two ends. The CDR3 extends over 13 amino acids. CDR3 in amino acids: CASTRQAYTEAFF. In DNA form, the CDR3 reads TGTGCCAGCACCAGACAAGCTTACACTGAAGCTTTCTTT.

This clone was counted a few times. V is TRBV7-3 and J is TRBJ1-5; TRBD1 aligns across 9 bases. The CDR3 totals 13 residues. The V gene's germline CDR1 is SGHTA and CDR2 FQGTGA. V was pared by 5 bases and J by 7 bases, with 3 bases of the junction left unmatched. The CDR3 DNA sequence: TGTGCCAGCAGCCCAGGACAGGGGCAGCCCCAGCATTTT. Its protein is CASSPGQGQPQHF.

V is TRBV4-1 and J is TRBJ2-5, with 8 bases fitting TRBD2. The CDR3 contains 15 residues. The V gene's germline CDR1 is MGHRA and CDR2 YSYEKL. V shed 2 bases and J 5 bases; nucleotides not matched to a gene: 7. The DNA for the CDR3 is TGCGCCAGCAGCCAAACGGCGGGGGGCAGGGAGACCCAGTACTTC. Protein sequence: CASSQTAGGRETQYF.